This T cell receptor beta chain was sequenced for a study of T cells after yellow fever vaccination. Study-wide context: The fractions with low cell numbers were processed using SMART-Seq v4 Ultra Low Input. Broader study findings: Reappearing after the booster were most of the clones from primary vaccination (less than 98% CD4, 75% to 90% CD8). Though weaker, the secondary response peaked faster, on day 5 versus 15.

UMIs were added to TCR cDNA along with a universal primer site when it was made by 5'RACE template switching. TCRdb re-called the 5' RACE reads with MiXCR, one entry per CDR3 protein. The repertoire holds under 400,000 distinct CDR3 sequences, with 11% as singletons. J gave up 5 bases and V 2 bases, and 6 bases lay outside the gene matches. Germline lookup yields CDR1 SGHKS and CDR2 YYEKEE (reference sequence). The CDR3 loop spans 14 amino acids. This clonotype was seen a few times. The antigen is not known. The source material was PBMCs, sampled on the day of the first yellow fever vaccination. The clonotype comes from a man younger than 35 who received the YFV17D yellow fever vaccine. This chain uses TRBV5-5 with TRBJ2-5, with TRBD1 matching 7 bases. Written as DNA, the CDR3 is TGTGCCAGCAGCTTTACAGGGGCCCGGGAGACCCAGTACTTC. As protein: CASSFTGARETQYF.